This passage covers 17 T cell receptor beta chains from one sample sequenced in a study of blood T cell repertoires in COVID-19. The method was immunoSEQ multiplex PCR; TCRdb's version includes in-frame clones alone and lacks a portion of them. This sample has around 170,000 clones, with 80% found just once. The specimen was peripheral blood. The receptors come from a man between 65 and 85 years old with active or convalescent COVID-19.

V is TRBV5-1 and J is TRBJ1-2; D might be TRBD1 (6 bases). V lost 2 bases to trimming and J lost 3 bases, with 14 bases between them. Germline lookup yields CDR1 SGHRS and CDR2 YFSETQ. CDR3 length: 15 residues. The CDR3 spells CASSFTGNGDYGYTF. In nucleotides, the CDR3 is TGCGCCAGCAGCTTTACAGGGAATGGTGACTATGGCTACACCTTC.

The chain links TRBV4-1 to TRBJ2-1, with a weak D call TRBD1 (5 bases). CDR1 is MGHRA and CDR2 is YSYEKL in the germline V gene. Deletions cut 2 bases from V and 4 bases from J, with 12 bases between. The CDR3 sequence is 15 residues long. CDR3 protein: CASSQLGASYNEQFF. The CDR3, as DNA: TGCGCCAGCAGCCAACTAGGGGCCTCTTACAATGAGCAGTTCTTC.

V usage is TRBV10-3 and J usage is TRBJ1-5, with D hard to call. CDR1 is ENHRY, CDR2 SYGVKD, per germline. This CDR3 spans 12 amino acids. V was trimmed by 4 bases and J by 4 bases, leaving 5 bases between them. The CDR3 DNA reads TGTGCCATCAGTGCGGTAAATCAGCCCCAGCATTTT. Its protein product is CAISAVNQPQHF.

The chain employs TRBV20-1 and TRBJ1-2; the match to TRBD1 covers 8 bases. The J segment lost 1 base and the V segment lost 4 bases, leaving 11 bases of the junction unmatched. The CDR3 is 16 residues long. The germline V gene encodes CDR1 DFQATT and CDR2 SNEGSKA (reference sequence). The CDR3 DNA sequence: TGCAGTGCTATTGATACCGGGACAGGCCGTAACTATGGCTACACCTTC. It specifies CSAIDTGTGRNYGYTF.

This clone was observed a handful of times. The gene calls are TRBV4-1 and TRBJ1-2, with D possibly TRBD1 on 6 matching bases. Trimming removed 2 bases at V and 7 bases at J, with 14 bases between. This CDR3 is built from 14 residues. Germline V gene lookup returns CDR1 MGHRA and CDR2 YSYEKL. CDR3 amino acids: CASSQKAGAGGYTF. CDR3 sequence (DNA): TGCGCCAGCAGCCAAAAAGCGGGGGCAGGTGGCTACACCTTC.

With regard to this clone: This CDR3 is also generated by other DNA sequences in the sample. The genes are TRBV29-1 and TRBJ1-2; D gene unclear. CDR1 and CDR2 (germline): SQVTM, ANQGSEA. This CDR3 is 12 amino acids long. V was cut by 2 bases and J by 2 bases, with 6 bases left in between. The CDR3 reads CSVETVNYGYTF. The CDR3 DNA reads as TGCAGCGTTGAAACGGTCAACTATGGCTACACCTTC.

DNA of the CDR3: TGTGCCAGCAGCTCACGGACAGGCTGGGGTAACAATGAGCAGTTCTTC. Its translation: CASSSRTGWGNNEQFF. J is TRBJ2-1 and V is TRBV14; TRBD1 aligns across 7 bases. The CDR3 extends over 16 amino acids. The ends lost 5 bases at V and 5 bases at J; junction bases unmatched: 12. Germline V lookup: CDR1 SGHDN, CDR2 FVKESK.

The sample holds a few counts of this clone. This chain uses TRBV7-9 with TRBJ2-7; the match to TRBD2 covers 7 bases. Germline lookup yields CDR1 SEHNR and CDR2 FQNEAQ (reference sequence). The V and J ends lost 1 base and 0 bases, in that order; junction bases with no gene match: 3. CDR3 size: 15 residues. The CDR3 sequence: CASSLGAGTSYEQYF. CDR3 DNA sequence: TGTGCCAGCAGCTTAGGAGCGGGGACCTCCTACGAGCAGTACTTC.

CDR3 region: CASSSRGNEQFF. In nucleotides, the CDR3 is TGTGCCAGCAGTTCCAGGGGCAATGAGCAGTTCTTC. The chain is built from TRBV6-6 and TRBJ2-1; TRBD1 is a possible D gene (6 bases). This CDR3 is built from 12 residues. V shed 4 bases and J shed 6 bases, with 7 bases lying between them. CDR1 MNHNY and CDR2 SVGAGI come from the germline V gene (reference sequence).

The chain has TRBV7-9 and TRBJ2-3, with a weak D call TRBD1 (6 bases). The germline V gene has CDR1 SEHNR and CDR2 FQNEAQ (reference sequence). Between the trimmed V and J ends, which lost 2 bases and 4 bases, there was a span of 16 bases. The CDR3 extends over 16 amino acids. The CDR3 DNA reads as TGTGCCAGCAGCTTATGGTCCGGACAGAGGGCAGATACGCAGTATTTT. Its protein is CASSLWSGQRADTQYF.

The chain has TRBV6-5 and TRBJ2-1; 7 bases align to TRBD1. Germline CDR1 and CDR2: MNHEY and SVGAGI. V was clipped by 7 bases and J by 8 bases; unmatched bases: 14. This CDR3 contains 15 residues. The CDR3 loop reads CASTKETGFVDEQFF. CDR3 in DNA: TGTGCCAGCACTAAAGAGACAGGGTTTGTCGATGAGCAGTTCTTC.

The V gene is TRBV5-1, the J gene TRBJ2-1; 14 positions agree with TRBD2. The J segment lost 4 bases and the V segment lost 4 bases, leaving 7 bases of the junction unmatched. Germline lookup yields CDR1 SGHRS and CDR2 YFSETQ. This CDR3 is 17 amino acids long. DNA for the CDR3: TGCGCCAGCAGCCGAGGGACTAGCGGGAGTGCGTACAATGAGCAGTTCTTC. This gives the protein CASSRGTSGSAYNEQFF.

This chain links TRBV7-9 with TRBJ1-1; a weak D match, TRBD1 (6 bases). Trimming left V 8 bases short and J 4 bases short, with 14 bases between. Per the germline V gene, CDR1 is SEHNR and CDR2 is FQNEAQ (reference sequence). The CDR3 totals 13 residues. The CDR3 DNA reads as TGTGCCAGCGTCATACAGGGAATCACTGAAGCTTTCTTT. Translation gives CASVIQGITEAFF.

V is TRBV30 and J is TRBJ2-7; 9 bases match TRBD1. V shed 0 bases, J shed 2 bases, and the junction held 5 bases outside the gene matches. The CDR3 runs 15 residues. The germline gives CDR1 GTSNPN, CDR2 SVGIG (reference sequence). The CDR3 nucleotides read TGTGCCTGGAGTGTTTCGGGACAGGGCGCCTACGAGCAGTACTTC. Translating it yields CAWSVSGQGAYEQYF.

The chain is built from TRBV28 and TRBJ2-7; D might be TRBD1 (5 bases). V was shortened by 7 bases and J by 0 bases, with 7 bases between the two germline ends. Looked up from germline, CDR1 is MDHEN and CDR2 is SYDVKM. CDR3 size: 12 residues. This CDR3 reads CASNRYSYEQYF. CDR3 in DNA: TGTGCCAGCAACAGGTACTCCTACGAGCAGTACTTC.

The V call is TRBV24-1, the J call TRBJ1-2; D call uncertain. Trimming took 3 bases from V and 8 from J, leaving 9 bases between them. The length of the CDR3 is 12 residues. Per the germline V gene, CDR1 is KGHDR and CDR2 is SFDVKD. The CDR3 nucleotides read TGTGCCACCAGTGATGGAGTGGAAGGCTACACCTTC. It specifies CATSDGVEGYTF.

This rearrangement joins TRBV3-1 (or the pseudogene TRBV3-2) to TRBJ2-3; D may be TRBD2 (6 bases). The CDR3 sequence is 16 residues long. V was cut by 1 base and J by 5 bases, with 16 bases left in between. The V gene's germline CDR1 is LGHDT and CDR2 YNNKEL (reference sequence). The CDR3: CASSQVGSGERDTQYF. In DNA, the CDR3 is TGTGCCAGCAGCCAAGTAGGGTCGGGAGAGCGAGATACGCAGTATTTT.